The rows below give T cell receptor beta chains drawn from one sample of a study of T cells in tuberculosis. The protocol was immunoSEQ multiplex PCR, while the TCRdb copy is restricted to in-frame clones and leaves out a portion. The table lists 20,000 to 25,000 clones, about 92% of them singletons. The sample consisted of PBMCs. The source is a donor aged 10-30 years with latent tuberculosis or without tuberculosis infection. Some clones in this sample may be carry-over from other donors' samples. CDR3s include the opening cysteine and the closing phenylalanine or tryptophan. A D gene is named only where the DNA matches it firmly. Some rows mark clone size as missing; the rest say once, few, many or name a class of expanded clone.

TRBJ1-4	TRBV7-9	.	TRBD1	CASSLGQGNEKLFF	TGTGCCAGCAGCCTGGGACAGGGAAATGAAAAACTGTTTTTT
TRBJ2-2	TRBV5-1	.	.	CASSSRSPSSTGELFF	TGCGCCAGCAGCTCCCGTAGTCCTAGCTCGACCGGGGAGCTGTTTTTT
TRBJ2-3	TRBV11-3	.	.	CASSRETMDTQYF	TGTGCCAGCAGCCGGGAGACCATGGATACGCAGTATTTT
TRBJ2-7	TRBV5-1	.	.	CASSLIQGNNYEQYF	TGCGCCAGCAGCTTGATACAGGGCAACAACTACGAGCAGTACTTC
TRBJ1-5	TRBV4-2	.	TRBD1	CASSRRQGMDQPQHF	TGTGCCAGCAGCCGCCGACAGGGGATGGATCAGCCCCAGCATTTT
TRBJ2-7	TRBV25-1	.	.	CASSELKRYEQYF	TGTGCCAGCAGTGAGCTTAAGCGTTACGAGCAGTACTTC
TRBJ2-7	TRBV6-5	.	TRBD1	CASSPGQGRYEQYF	TGTGCCAGCAGTCCGGGACAGGGGAGATACGAGCAGTACTTC
TRBJ2-1	TRBV27	.	TRBD2	CASSFLSGGGNEQFF	TGTGCCAGCAGTTTCCTCTCGGGAGGAGGCAATGAGCAGTTCTTC
TRBJ2-7	TRBV11-2	.	.	CASSLEAGSSYEQYF	TGTGCCAGCAGCTTAGAGGCGGGGAGCTCCTACGAGCAGTACTTC
TRBJ1-1	TRBV28	.	TRBD1	CASSTWDRAFF	TGTGCCAGCAGTACATGGGACAGGGCTTTCTTT
TRBJ2-2	TRBV6-4	.	TRBD1	CASSEDRGSGGELFF	TGTGCCAGCAGTGAAGACAGGGGGTCCGGCGGGGAGCTGTTTTTT
TRBJ1-6	TRBV5-1	few	.	CASSPTGGHGSPLHF	TGCGCCAGCAGCCCCACGGGGGGGCACGGTTCACCCCTCCACTTT
TRBJ2-7	TRBV6-1	.	TRBD1	CASSELDWGTVPYEQYF	TGTGCCAGCAGTGAATTGGACTGGGGGACAGTCCCTTACGAGCAGTACTTC
TRBJ1-3	TRBV10-3	.	.	CAISTGSSGNTIYF	TGTGCCATCAGCACAGGGAGCTCTGGAAACACCATATATTTT
TRBJ2-7	TRBV18	.	TRBD1	CASSSLITGGIYEQYF	TGTGCCAGCTCATCGCTGATAACAGGGGGAATATACGAGCAGTACTTC
TRBJ1-1	TRBV6-5	.	TRBD1	CASSGGTGNTEAFF	TGTGCCAGCAGTGGAGGGACAGGGAACACTGAAGCTTTCTTT